A selection of T cell receptor beta chains follows, all from one sample in a study of blood T cell repertoires in COVID-19. Only in-frame clones appear in the TCRdb table, and some are missing; sequencing was by immunoSEQ multiplex PCR. This table has 100,000 or so clones, around 90% appearing once. The material sequenced was peripheral blood. The receptors shown here come from a woman aged 55-70 years with acute or convalescent COVID-19. Both conserved end residues are part of each CDR3. The D gene is left open where the match is weak. Clone size is given for some rows only: seen once, a few or many times, or a class if the clone is expanded.

>TRBJ2-1|TRBD2|TRBV3-1/TRBV3-2|-
TGTGCCAGCAGCAAGGGACTAGCGGGAGCGGGTGAGCAGTTCTTC
CASSKGLAGAGEQFF
>TRBJ1-2|-|TRBV10-3|-
TGTGCCACAAAGGACAGTTATGGCTACACCTTC
CATKDSYGYTF
>TRBJ2-1|TRBD2|TRBV3-1/TRBV3-2|-
TGTGCCAGCAGCCGAGGACTAGCGGGAGACTTTAATGAGCAGTTCTTC
CASSRGLAGDFNEQFF
>TRBJ2-7|TRBD1|TRBV27|-
TGTGCCAGCAGTTTGCAGGGGGCCTACGAGCAGTACTTC
CASSLQGAYEQYF
>TRBJ1-3|-|TRBV4-1|-
TGCGCCAGCAGCCAAGCGGGGTTAGGCGGAAACACCATATATTTT
CASSQAGLGGNTIYF
>TRBJ1-6|-|TRBV11-1|-
TGTGCCAGCGGAAAGGAGGTCCTTTCACCCCTCCACTTT
CASGKEVLSPLHF
>TRBJ2-3|TRBD1|TRBV6-5|few
TGTGCCAGCAGGACAGACAGGGGACCCACAGATACGCAGTATTTT
CASRTDRGPTDTQYF
>TRBJ1-5|-|TRBV19|-
TGTGCCAGTAGAAGTATAATAGACACTAGCAATCAGCCCCAGCATTTT
CASRSIIDTSNQPQHF
>TRBJ2-7|-|TRBV28|-
TGTGCCAGCAGTTTAGGAGGGGGCGGTTCCTACGAGCAGTACTTC
CASSLGGGGSYEQYF
>TRBJ1-2|-|TRBV6-5|-
TGTGCCAGCAGTTACCAGGACAGACGCCATGGCTACACCTTC
CASSYQDRRHGYTF
>TRBJ2-1|TRBD2|TRBV7-8|-
TGTGCCAGCAGCCCGGCGACTAGCGGGATAAGGAATGAGCAGTTCTTC
CASSPATSGIRNEQFF
>TRBJ1-2|-|TRBV19|-
TGTGCCAGTAGCTCACGGGGAGTAGTACATGGCTACACCTTC
CASSSRGVVHGYTF
>TRBJ1-5|TRBD1|TRBV28|-
TGTGCCAGCAGTTTAGGGGGACAGCTTAATAGTCAGCATTTT
CASSLGGQLNSQHF
>TRBJ1-2|TRBD1|TRBV2|-
TGTGCCAGCAGTGGACAGGGGGGCTATGGCTACACCTTC
CASSGQGGYGYTF
>TRBJ2-3|-|TRBV9|-
TGTGCCAGCAGCTCCGGGGCAGATACGCAGTATTTT
CASSSGADTQYF
>TRBJ1-1|-|TRBV7-3|-
TGTGCCAGCAGCTTAACGACAGGCGCCACTGAAGCTTTCTTT
CASSLTTGATEAFF